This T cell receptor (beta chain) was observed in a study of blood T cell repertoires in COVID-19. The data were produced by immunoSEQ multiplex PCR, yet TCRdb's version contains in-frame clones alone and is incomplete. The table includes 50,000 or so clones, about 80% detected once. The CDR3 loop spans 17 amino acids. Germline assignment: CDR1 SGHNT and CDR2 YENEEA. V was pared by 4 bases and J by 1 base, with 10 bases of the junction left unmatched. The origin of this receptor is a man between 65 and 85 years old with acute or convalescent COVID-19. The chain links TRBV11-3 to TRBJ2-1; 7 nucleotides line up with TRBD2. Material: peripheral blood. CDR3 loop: CASSSPLAGPSYNEQFF. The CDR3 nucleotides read TGTGCCAGCAGCTCCCCCTTAGCGGGCCCGTCCTACAATGAGCAGTTCTTC.